These 18 T cell receptor beta chains came from one sample sequenced in a study of blood T cell repertoires in COVID-19. Sequencing used immunoSEQ multiplex PCR; TCRdb keeps in-frame clones, though not all of them. This table holds 71,000 or so clones, approximately 80% found once. Material for sequencing was peripheral blood. The receptors derive from a man aged 65 to 79 with acute or convalescent COVID-19.

This clone was detected only a few times. The chain uses TRBV6-2 or TRBV6-3 and TRBJ1-1; 8 nucleotides agree with TRBD1. The germline gives CDR1 MNHEY, CDR2 SVGEGT. This CDR3 spans 18 amino acids. The junction had 11 bases not matched to a gene; V was cut back by 2 bases and J by 0 bases. CDR3 residues: CASSYLTGAGRMNTEAFF. The CDR3 coding sequence is TGTGCCAGCAGTTACCTGACAGGGGCTGGGAGAATGAACACTGAAGCTTTCTTT.

The chain joins TRBV28 to TRBJ1-6; D unclear. Trimming took off 3 bases at V and 6 bases at J, with 9 bases between the two ends. The CDR3 runs to 14 residues. Per germline, CDR1 MDHEN and CDR2 SYDVKM. Here the CDR3 reads CASSFPRANSPLHF. The DNA of the CDR3 is TGTGCCAGCAGTTTTCCGAGGGCTAATTCACCCCTCCACTTT.

This clone occurred a few times. The V gene is TRBV19, the J gene TRBJ1-3; a possible D gene is TRBD1 (6 bases). This CDR3 is 15 amino acids long. Germline CDR1 and CDR2: LNHDA and SQIVND (reference sequence). V lost 10 bases and J lost 0, with 16 bases in between. Here the CDR3 reads CATVAQGTSGNTIYF. In DNA form, the CDR3 reads TGTGCCACCGTTGCCCAGGGGACCTCTGGAAACACCATATATTTT.

The chain carries TRBV29-1 and TRBJ2-3; 10 bases line up with TRBD2. V gave up 1 base and J gave up 2 bases; unmatched junction bases: 15. CDR3 length: 19 amino acids. CDR1 and CDR2 (germline): SQVTM, ANQGSEA. CDR3 loop: CSVEVGGLAGGGNTDTQYF. CDR3 coding DNA: TGCAGCGTTGAAGTGGGTGGGTTAGCGGGAGGAGGAAACACAGATACGCAGTATTTT.

In regard to this clone: The same CDR3 can be traced to other DNA sequences in this sample. The genes are TRBV7-2 and TRBJ1-1; D not certain. The V and J ends lost 1 base and 0 bases respectively, with 6 bases between them. The CDR3 contains 14 residues. Germline-derived CDR1 and CDR2 are SGHTA and FQGNSA. The CDR3 loop reads CASSLGQMNTEAFF. CDR3 coding DNA: TGTGCCAGCAGCTTAGGTCAGATGAACACTGAAGCTTTCTTT.

The CDR3 nucleotides are TGTGCCAGCAACGACAGGGGACAGGGCGGGGAGCTGTTTTTT. This encodes CASNDRGQGGELFF. The chain is built from TRBV28 and TRBJ2-2, with 9 bases identical to TRBD1. CDR3 length: 14 residues. J gave up 7 bases and V 7 bases, and 7 bases lay outside the gene matches. CDR1 MDHEN and CDR2 SYDVKM come from the germline V gene.

The J gene is TRBJ1-1, the V gene TRBV28; D perhaps matches TRBD1 (5 bases). Trimming removed 7 bases at V and 7 bases at J, with 25 bases between. Germline V gives CDR1 MDHEN, CDR2 SYDVKM. The CDR3 loop spans 16 amino acids. The CDR3 DNA reads as TGTGCCAGCACCCTACCCCTAGGGGCAGGGAACGTTGAAGCTTTCTTT. Translated: CASTLPLGAGNVEAFF.

The count of this clone is one. The V gene is TRBV28, the J gene TRBJ1-6, with TRBD1 as a possible D gene (6 bases). Trimming took off 4 bases at V and 6 bases at J, with 19 bases between the two ends. Germline values: CDR1 MDHEN, CDR2 SYDVKM. This CDR3 is 17 amino acids long. Here the CDR3 DNA reads TGTGCCAGCAGTTCCCCCCCCACAGGGATAAGTAATTCACCCCTCCACTTT. Translated: CASSSPPTGISNSPLHF.

This clone showed up just once. The chain links TRBV5-5 to TRBJ1-1, with D possibly matching TRBD1 (5 bases). V dropped 0 bases and J dropped 0 bases, with 6 bases sitting between them. The CDR3 runs 14 residues. CDR1 is SGHKS and CDR2 is YYEKEE in the germline V gene (reference sequence). The CDR3 DNA is TGTGCCAGCAGCTTGGCAGGGATGAACACTGAAGCTTTCTTT. Translated: CASSLAGMNTEAFF.

The chain has TRBV6-5 and TRBJ1-4; weak D call: TRBD1 (6 bases). CDR1 and CDR2 (germline): MNHEY, SVGAGI. This CDR3 contains 15 residues. V was pared by 7 bases and J by 8 bases, with 20 bases between. CDR3 in DNA: TGTGCCAGCACCTCCCCGGTGGGGGCGAGAGAAAAACTGTTTTTT. Amino acids: CASTSPVGAREKLFF.

The rearrangement links TRBV27 to TRBJ1-2; 9 bases align to TRBD1. The CDR3 has 13 residues. Germline lookup yields CDR1 MNHEY and CDR2 SMNVEV (reference sequence). V was pared by 8 bases and J by 8 bases, with 9 bases of the junction left unmatched. Here the CDR3 DNA reads TGTGCCAGCGCGGGACAGGGTAGAGGAGGCTACACCTTC. Protein sequence: CASAGQGRGGYTF.

V usage is TRBV5-4 and J usage is TRBJ2-5; 11 bases are shared with TRBD2. CDR1 SGHNT and CDR2 YYREEE come from the germline V gene (reference sequence). V lost 0 bases to trimming and J lost 3 bases; unmatched junction nucleotides: 4. The CDR3 runs 16 residues. For the CDR3, the DNA is TGTGCCAGCAGCTTGGCCCGTAGCGGGGGGGAAGAGACCCAGTACTTC. As protein: CASSLARSGGEETQYF.

V usage is TRBV19 and J usage is TRBJ2-3; D possibly corresponds to TRBD2 (6 bases). V dropped 5 bases and J dropped 1 base, with 13 bases sitting between them. CDR1 is LNHDA, CDR2 SQIVND, per germline (reference sequence). The CDR3 length is 15 residues. CDR3 in amino acids: CASSWEALGTDTQYF. CDR3 DNA: TGTGCCAGTAGTTGGGAGGCTCTAGGCACAGATACGCAGTATTTT.

The chain couples TRBV7-9 to TRBJ2-7; 8 positions agree with TRBD2. V dropped 1 base and J dropped 4; count of bases not matched to a gene: 3. Germline values: CDR1 SEHNR, CDR2 FQNEAQ (reference sequence). This CDR3 is built from 14 residues. The DNA for the CDR3 is TGTGCCAGCAGCTTAGGACTAGCGCATTACGAGCAGTACTTC. As protein: CASSLGLAHYEQYF.

V and J are TRBV21-1 and TRBJ1-3. TRBV21-1 is a listed pseudogene. The CDR3 covers 14 residues. The CDR3 bases are TGTGCCAGCAGCAAGGGGGGGACCGGACGCACCATATATTTT. Its protein is CASSKGGTGRTIYF.

This clone was observed a single time. The chain links TRBV30 to TRBJ1-4; a weak D match, TRBD1 (5 bases). Germline V gene sequence: CDR1 GTSNPN, CDR2 SVGIG (reference sequence). The CDR3 is 14 amino acids. Trimming took 6 bases from V and 2 from J, leaving 13 bases between them. The CDR3 DNA reads TGTGCCTGTCAGCAGGGTTCTACTAATGAAAAACTGTTTTTT. Translation: CACQQGSTNEKLFF.

The chain couples TRBV5-4 to TRBJ1-2, with TRBD1 matching over 10 bases. With V trimmed by 4 bases and J by 4 bases, 4 bases remained unmatched. CDR3 length: 14 amino acids. The germline V gene has CDR1 SGHNT and CDR2 YYREEE (reference sequence). CDR3 coding DNA: TGTGCCAGCAGCATGACAGGGGGCGCCTATGGCTACACCTTC. This codes for CASSMTGGAYGYTF.

This clone showed up just a few times. V gene TRBV10-1 combines with J gene TRBJ2-7; possibly TRBD2 for D (6 bases). The germline CDR1 and CDR2 sequences are WNHNN and SYGVQD (reference sequence). There are 15 residues in the CDR3. V lost 3 bases, J lost 0 bases, and 12 bases lay in between. The CDR3 DNA reads as TGCGCCAGCAGTGATCGAGCGGGTAGCTCCTACGAGCAGTACTTC. It is translated as CASSDRAGSSYEQYF.